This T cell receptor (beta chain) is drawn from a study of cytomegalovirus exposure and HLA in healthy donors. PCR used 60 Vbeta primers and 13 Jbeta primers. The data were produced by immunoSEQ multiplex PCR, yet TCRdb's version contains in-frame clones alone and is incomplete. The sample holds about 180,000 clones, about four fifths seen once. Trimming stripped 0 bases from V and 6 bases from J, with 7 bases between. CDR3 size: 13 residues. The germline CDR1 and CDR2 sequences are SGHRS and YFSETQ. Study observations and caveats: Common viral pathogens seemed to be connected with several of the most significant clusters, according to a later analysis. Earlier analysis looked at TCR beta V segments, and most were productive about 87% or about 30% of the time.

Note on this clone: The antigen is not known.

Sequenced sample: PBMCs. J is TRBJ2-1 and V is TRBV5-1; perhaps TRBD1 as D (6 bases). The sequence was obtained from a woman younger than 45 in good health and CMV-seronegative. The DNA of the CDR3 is TGCGCCAGCAGCTTGGTACAGGGCAATGAGCAGTTCTTC. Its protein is CASSLVQGNEQFF.